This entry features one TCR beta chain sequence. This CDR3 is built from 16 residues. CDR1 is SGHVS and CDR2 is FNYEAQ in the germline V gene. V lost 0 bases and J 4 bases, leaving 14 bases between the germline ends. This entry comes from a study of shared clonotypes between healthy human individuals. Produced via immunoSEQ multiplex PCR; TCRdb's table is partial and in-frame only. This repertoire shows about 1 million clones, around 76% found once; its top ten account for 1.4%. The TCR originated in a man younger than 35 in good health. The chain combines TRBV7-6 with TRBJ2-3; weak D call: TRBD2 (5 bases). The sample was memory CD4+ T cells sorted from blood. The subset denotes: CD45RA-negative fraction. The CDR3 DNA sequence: TGTGCCAGCAGCTTAGCGGCCACGGGATGGCCAGATACGCAGTATTTT. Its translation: CASSLAATGWPDTQYF.